The rows below give T cell receptor beta chains drawn from one sample of a study of T cell responses to AZD1222 COVID-19 vaccine. Repertoires were generated with immunoSEQ multiplex PCR, while TCRdb's copy carries only in-frame clones and drops some. This sample has about 110,000 clones, with around 94% found just once. The sequences come from peripheral blood, collected on day 0 of AZD1222 vaccination. All receptors derive from an adult in good health. Both conserved end residues are part of each CDR3. Each record gives: D gene, V gene, clone size, J gene, CDR3 protein, CDR3 DNA. A D gene is named only where the DNA matches it firmly. Clone size is not always given. Where it is, it says once, few, many or a class for expanded clones.

d_gene: TRBD1
v_gene: TRBV6-5
abundance: NA
j_gene: TRBJ1-4
CDR3aa: CASRKQGAWEKLFF
CDR3nt: TGTGCCAGCAGGAAACAGGGGGCTTGGGAAAAACTGTTTTTT

d_gene: TRBD1
v_gene: TRBV6-6
abundance: NA
j_gene: TRBJ2-5
CDR3aa: CASSYGDRGLETQYF
CDR3nt: TGTGCCAGCAGTTACGGAGACAGGGGCTTAGAGACCCAGTACTTC

d_gene: NA
v_gene: TRBV7-9
abundance: NA
j_gene: TRBJ1-2
CDR3aa: CAVLLNYGYTF
CDR3nt: TGTGCCGTACTTCTTAACTATGGCTACACCTTC

d_gene: TRBD1
v_gene: TRBV4-3
abundance: NA
j_gene: TRBJ1-2
CDR3aa: CASSQEFSGGVNGYTF
CDR3nt: TGCGCCAGCAGCCAAGAGTTCTCAGGGGGCGTTAATGGCTACACCTTC

d_gene: NA
v_gene: TRBV6-5
abundance: NA
j_gene: TRBJ1-1
CDR3aa: CASRSDSGYHTEAFF
CDR3nt: TGTGCCAGCAGATCAGATTCAGGGTATCACACTGAAGCTTTCTTT

d_gene: NA
v_gene: TRBV6-5
abundance: NA
j_gene: TRBJ2-7
CDR3aa: CASSLRDGPYEQYF
CDR3nt: TGTGCCAGCAGTCTACGGGACGGTCCCTACGAGCAGTACTTC

d_gene: NA
v_gene: TRBV27
abundance: NA
j_gene: TRBJ2-1
CDR3aa: CASTKGDLTYNEQFF
CDR3nt: TGTGCCAGCACCAAGGGGGACCTCACCTACAATGAGCAGTTCTTC

d_gene: TRBD2
v_gene: TRBV7-3
abundance: NA
j_gene: TRBJ2-3
CDR3aa: CASSLNPLAGTYF
CDR3nt: TGTGCCAGCAGCTTAAACCCACTAGCGGGGACGTATTTT

d_gene: NA
v_gene: TRBV5-4
abundance: NA
j_gene: TRBJ2-1
CDR3aa: CASSSGVADYNEQFF
CDR3nt: TGTGCCAGCAGCTCCGGGGTAGCGGATTACAATGAGCAGTTCTTC

d_gene: NA
v_gene: TRBV2
abundance: NA
j_gene: TRBJ1-3
CDR3aa: CASSDRTYSGNTIYF
CDR3nt: TGTGCCAGCAGTGACAGGACTTACTCTGGAAACACCATATATTTT

d_gene: TRBD2
v_gene: TRBV7-3
abundance: NA
j_gene: TRBJ2-5
CDR3aa: CASSLGRLAGGKETQYF
CDR3nt: TGTGCCAGCAGCTTAGGGAGACTAGCGGGGGGGAAGGAGACCCAGTACTTC

d_gene: TRBD1
v_gene: TRBV7-2
abundance: NA
j_gene: TRBJ2-7
CDR3aa: CASSDRVGEQYF
CDR3nt: TGTGCCAGCAGTGACAGGGTGGGGGAGCAGTACTTC

d_gene: NA
v_gene: TRBV7-9
abundance: NA
j_gene: TRBJ1-2
CDR3aa: CASSLGGDGYTF
CDR3nt: TGTGCCAGCAGCTTAGGGGGGGATGGCTACACCTTC

d_gene: TRBD1
v_gene: TRBV27
abundance: once
j_gene: TRBJ2-1
CDR3aa: CASSSTTGTGFSNEQFF
CDR3nt: TGTGCCAGCAGTTCCACAACCGGGACAGGGTTTTCCAATGAGCAGTTCTTC

d_gene: NA
v_gene: TRBV18
abundance: NA
j_gene: TRBJ2-7
CDR3aa: CASSPMFDEQYF
CDR3nt: TGTGCCAGCTCACCTATGTTCGACGAGCAGTACTTC

d_gene: TRBD2
v_gene: TRBV5-1
abundance: NA
j_gene: TRBJ2-1
CDR3aa: CASSQTGAGGPMDEQFF
CDR3nt: TGCGCCAGCAGCCAAACCGGAGCGGGAGGGCCGATGGATGAGCAGTTCTTC

d_gene: TRBD2
v_gene: TRBV5-4
abundance: once
j_gene: TRBJ2-1
CDR3aa: CASSQGLAGNNEQFF
CDR3nt: TGTGCCAGCAGCCAGGGACTAGCGGGCAACAATGAGCAGTTCTTC

d_gene: NA
v_gene: TRBV11-3
abundance: NA
j_gene: TRBJ2-1
CDR3aa: CASSSGSTSSYNEQFF
CDR3nt: TGTGCCAGCAGCTCGGGGTCTACGAGCTCCTACAATGAGCAGTTCTTC

d_gene: TRBD1
v_gene: TRBV19
abundance: NA
j_gene: TRBJ2-1
CDR3aa: CASSIGDGQGADEQFF
CDR3nt: TGTGCCAGTAGTATAGGGGACGGACAGGGGGCGGATGAGCAGTTCTTC

d_gene: NA
v_gene: TRBV12-3/TRBV12-4
abundance: NA
j_gene: TRBJ1-1
CDR3aa: CASSLGPNTEAFF
CDR3nt: TGTGCCAGCAGTTTGGGTCCGAACACTGAAGCTTTCTTT

d_gene: NA
v_gene: TRBV30
abundance: NA
j_gene: TRBJ1-2
CDR3aa: CAWAYGTATYGYTF
CDR3nt: TGTGCCTGGGCTTACGGGACGGCGACTTATGGCTACACCTTC

d_gene: TRBD2
v_gene: TRBV7-9
abundance: NA
j_gene: TRBJ2-1
CDR3aa: CASSLALAGDNEQFF
CDR3nt: TGTGCCAGCAGCTTAGCTCTAGCGGGGGACAATGAGCAGTTCTTC

d_gene: NA
v_gene: TRBV6-5
abundance: NA
j_gene: TRBJ2-3
CDR3aa: CASSQPGLRSGAQYF
CDR3nt: TGTGCCAGCAGTCAGCCGGGACTTCGATCAGGGGCGCAGTATTTT

d_gene: NA
v_gene: TRBV6-5
abundance: NA
j_gene: TRBJ2-7
CDR3aa: CASSRRDNSYEQYF
CDR3nt: TGTGCCAGCAGCCGCCGGGACAACTCCTACGAGCAGTACTTC

d_gene: NA
v_gene: TRBV5-1
abundance: NA
j_gene: TRBJ2-2
CDR3aa: CASSLGSSTGELFF
CDR3nt: TGCGCCAGCAGCTTGGGTAGTAGCACCGGGGAGCTGTTTTTT

d_gene: TRBD1
v_gene: TRBV6-5
abundance: NA
j_gene: TRBJ1-2
CDR3aa: CAIQDRINYGYTF
CDR3nt: TGTGCCATCCAGGACAGGATTAACTATGGCTACACCTTC

d_gene: NA
v_gene: TRBV11-3
abundance: NA
j_gene: TRBJ1-2
CDR3aa: CASSLRDSAYGYTF
CDR3nt: TGTGCCAGCAGCCTCCGGGATTCTGCCTATGGCTACACCTTC

d_gene: NA
v_gene: TRBV5-1
abundance: once
j_gene: TRBJ1-1
CDR3aa: CASSPRGKTEAFF
CDR3nt: TGCGCCAGCAGCCCCCGGGGGAAGACTGAAGCTTTCTTT

d_gene: TRBD2
v_gene: TRBV5-5
abundance: NA
j_gene: TRBJ2-2
CDR3aa: CASIPRLAANTGELFF
CDR3nt: TGTGCCAGCATCCCCCGACTAGCTGCGAACACCGGGGAGCTGTTTTTT

d_gene: NA
v_gene: TRBV11-2
abundance: NA
j_gene: TRBJ1-4
CDR3aa: CASSPAPDTNEKLFF
CDR3nt: TGTGCCAGCAGCCCTGCCCCGGACACTAATGAAAAACTGTTTTTT

d_gene: NA
v_gene: TRBV12-3/TRBV12-4
abundance: NA
j_gene: TRBJ2-3
CDR3aa: CASSNTDTQYF
CDR3nt: TGTGCCAGCAGTAACACAGATACGCAGTATTTT

d_gene: NA
v_gene: TRBV2
abundance: NA
j_gene: TRBJ2-5
CDR3aa: CASSETGETQYF
CDR3nt: TGTGCCAGCAGCGAGACGGGGGAGACCCAGTACTTC

d_gene: NA
v_gene: TRBV11-3
abundance: NA
j_gene: TRBJ2-7
CDR3aa: CASSLDPQAQQYF
CDR3nt: TGTGCCAGCAGCTTAGATCCCCAGGCCCAGCAGTACTTC

d_gene: NA
v_gene: TRBV6-2/TRBV6-3
abundance: NA
j_gene: TRBJ2-1
CDR3aa: CASSSGGVRDEQFF
CDR3nt: TGTGCCAGCAGTTCCGGAGGGGTTAGGGATGAGCAGTTCTTC

d_gene: TRBD2
v_gene: TRBV4-1
abundance: NA
j_gene: TRBJ2-1
CDR3aa: CASSQGVRGRSYNEQFF
CDR3nt: TGCGCCAGCAGCCAAGGAGTGCGCGGGAGGTCCTACAATGAGCAGTTCTTC

d_gene: NA
v_gene: TRBV5-4
abundance: NA
j_gene: TRBJ2-7
CDR3aa: CASSLRQGVHEQYF
CDR3nt: TGTGCCAGCAGCTTAAGGCAGGGCGTCCACGAGCAGTACTTC

d_gene: NA
v_gene: TRBV9
abundance: NA
j_gene: TRBJ1-6
CDR3aa: CASSARGSPLHF
CDR3nt: TGTGCCAGCAGCGCCAGGGGTTCACCCCTCCACTTT

d_gene: NA
v_gene: TRBV7-8
abundance: NA
j_gene: TRBJ1-2
CDR3aa: CASSFQGLGAADGYTF
CDR3nt: TGTGCCAGCAGCTTTCAGGGGTTGGGGGCGGCGGATGGCTACACCTTC

d_gene: NA
v_gene: TRBV18
abundance: NA
j_gene: TRBJ1-1
CDR3aa: CASSLGAAEAFF
CDR3nt: TGTGCCAGCTCACTAGGGGCCGCTGAAGCTTTCTTT

d_gene: NA
v_gene: TRBV10-2
abundance: few
j_gene: TRBJ1-3
CDR3aa: CASGGQGTGNTIYF
CDR3nt: TGCGCCAGTGGGGGGCAGGGGACTGGAAACACCATATATTTT

d_gene: TRBD1
v_gene: TRBV5-1
abundance: NA
j_gene: TRBJ1-1
CDR3aa: CASSLVPGQGGVNTEAFF
CDR3nt: TGCGCCAGCAGCTTGGTCCCGGGACAGGGAGGAGTGAACACTGAAGCTTTCTTT

d_gene: NA
v_gene: TRBV6-1
abundance: NA
j_gene: TRBJ1-2
CDR3aa: CASSEFRTERYGYTF
CDR3nt: TGTGCCAGCAGTGAATTTCGGACAGAAAGGTATGGCTACACCTTC

d_gene: TRBD2
v_gene: TRBV4-1
abundance: NA
j_gene: TRBJ2-1
CDR3aa: CASSQTSGGYNEQFF
CDR3nt: TGCGCCAGCAGCCAAACTAGCGGAGGTTACAATGAGCAGTTCTTC

d_gene: NA
v_gene: TRBV5-1
abundance: once
j_gene: TRBJ2-7
CDR3aa: CASGSEYYGGEQYF
CDR3nt: TGCGCCAGCGGATCCGAGTACTACGGCGGCGAGCAGTACTTC

d_gene: NA
v_gene: TRBV10-1
abundance: NA
j_gene: TRBJ1-1
CDR3aa: CASSESPGGRTEAFF
CDR3nt: TGCGCCAGCAGTGAGTCGCCGGGGGGAAGGACTGAAGCTTTCTTT

d_gene: TRBD1
v_gene: TRBV19
abundance: NA
j_gene: TRBJ1-3
CDR3aa: CASTKRWTGAISGNTIYF
CDR3nt: TGTGCCAGTACTAAGAGGTGGACAGGGGCCATCTCTGGAAACACCATATATTTT

d_gene: NA
v_gene: TRBV4-1
abundance: NA
j_gene: TRBJ1-2
CDR3aa: CASSQDSNYGYTF
CDR3nt: TGCGCCAGCAGCCAGGACAGCAACTATGGCTACACCTTC

d_gene: NA
v_gene: TRBV28
abundance: NA
j_gene: TRBJ2-2
CDR3aa: CASSLKHTGELFF
CDR3nt: TGTGCCAGCAGTTTAAAGCACACCGGGGAGCTGTTTTTT

d_gene: TRBD2
v_gene: TRBV30
abundance: NA
j_gene: TRBJ2-1
CDR3aa: CAFPGTSGNEQFF
CDR3nt: TGTGCCTTCCCCGGGACTAGCGGGAATGAGCAGTTCTTC

d_gene: NA
v_gene: TRBV5-1
abundance: NA
j_gene: TRBJ2-3
CDR3aa: CASSLMTAGSTDTQYF
CDR3nt: TGCGCCAGCAGCTTAATGACCGCAGGGAGCACAGATACGCAGTATTTT

d_gene: TRBD1
v_gene: TRBV19
abundance: NA
j_gene: TRBJ2-1
CDR3aa: CASSNEAGGRYEQFF
CDR3nt: TGTGCCAGTAGTAACGAGGCAGGGGGCCGGTATGAGCAGTTCTTC

d_gene: TRBD1
v_gene: TRBV5-4
abundance: NA
j_gene: TRBJ1-2
CDR3aa: CAVGTGSYGYTF
CDR3nt: TGTGCCGTCGGGACAGGGTCGTATGGCTACACCTTC

d_gene: NA
v_gene: TRBV4-1
abundance: NA
j_gene: TRBJ1-1
CDR3aa: CASSRAAGINAEAFF
CDR3nt: TGCGCCAGCAGCCGCGCCGCAGGGATCAATGCTGAAGCTTTCTTT

d_gene: NA
v_gene: TRBV12-3/TRBV12-4
abundance: NA
j_gene: TRBJ1-1
CDR3aa: CASSAQEAFF
CDR3nt: TGTGCCAGCAGTGCACAAGAAGCTTTCTTT

d_gene: TRBD2
v_gene: TRBV15
abundance: NA
j_gene: TRBJ2-2
CDR3aa: CATSRGGRNTGELFF
CDR3nt: TGTGCCACCAGCAGAGGCGGGAGAAACACCGGGGAGCTGTTTTTT

d_gene: NA
v_gene: TRBV3-1/TRBV3-2
abundance: NA
j_gene: TRBJ1-5
CDR3aa: CASSQDSSNQPQHF
CDR3nt: TGTGCCAGCAGCCAGGACAGTAGCAATCAGCCCCAGCATTTT

d_gene: TRBD1
v_gene: TRBV4-1
abundance: NA
j_gene: TRBJ1-4
CDR3aa: CASSQEDRGFGNEKLFF
CDR3nt: TGCGCCAGCAGCCAAGAGGACAGGGGGTTTGGTAATGAAAAACTGTTTTTT

d_gene: NA
v_gene: TRBV9
abundance: NA
j_gene: TRBJ1-2
CDR3aa: CASSSLLSGGYTF
CDR3nt: TGTGCCAGCAGCTCCCTCCTGAGCGGGGGCTACACCTTC

d_gene: NA
v_gene: TRBV27
abundance: NA
j_gene: TRBJ2-2
CDR3aa: CASSFNGDTGELFF
CDR3nt: TGTGCCAGCAGTTTTAACGGGGACACAGGGGAGCTGTTTTTT